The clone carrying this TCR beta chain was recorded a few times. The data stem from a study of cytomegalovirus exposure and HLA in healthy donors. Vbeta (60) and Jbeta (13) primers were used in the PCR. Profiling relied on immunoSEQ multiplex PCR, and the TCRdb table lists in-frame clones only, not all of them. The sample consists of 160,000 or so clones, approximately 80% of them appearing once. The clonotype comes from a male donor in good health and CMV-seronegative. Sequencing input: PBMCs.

The DNA of the CDR3 is TGTGCCAGCACCCCCTACGAGTTGAACACTGAAGCTTTCTTT. Translated: CASTPYELNTEAFF. The chain has TRBV7-8 and TRBJ1-1; D is uncertain. V lost 7 bases and J 0 bases, leaving 12 bases between the germline ends. Per germline, CDR1 SGHVS and CDR2 FQNEAQ. CDR3 length: 14 residues.